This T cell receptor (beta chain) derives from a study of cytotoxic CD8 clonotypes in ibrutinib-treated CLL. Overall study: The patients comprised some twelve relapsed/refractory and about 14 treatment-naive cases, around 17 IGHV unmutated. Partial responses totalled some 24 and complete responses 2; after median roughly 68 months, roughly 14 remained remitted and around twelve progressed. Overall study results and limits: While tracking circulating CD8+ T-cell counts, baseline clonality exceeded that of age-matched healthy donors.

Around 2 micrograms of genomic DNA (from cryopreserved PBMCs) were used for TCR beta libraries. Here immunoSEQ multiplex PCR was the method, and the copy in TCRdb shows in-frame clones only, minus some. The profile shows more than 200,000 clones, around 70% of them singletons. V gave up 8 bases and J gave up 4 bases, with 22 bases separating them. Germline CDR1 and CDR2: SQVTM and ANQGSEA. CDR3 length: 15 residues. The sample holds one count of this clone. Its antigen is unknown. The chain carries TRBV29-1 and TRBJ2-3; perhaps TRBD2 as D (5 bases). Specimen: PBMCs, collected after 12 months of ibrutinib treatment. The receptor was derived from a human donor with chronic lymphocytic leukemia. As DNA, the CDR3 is TGCAGCCATCCGAGACCGGGAAGGGAGCCAGATACGCAGTATTTT. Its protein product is CSHPRPGREPDTQYF.